The clone carrying this TCR beta chain was recorded only once. With V trimmed by 4 bases and J by 8 bases, 7 bases remained unmatched. CDR1 and CDR2 from the germline V gene are MNHEY and SMNVEV (reference sequence). This CDR3 comprises 13 residues. Profiled with immunoSEQ multiplex PCR; TCRdb holds only in-frame clones, not every one. The profile shows 140,000 to 150,000 clones, around 90% of them singletons. This entry comes from a study of T cell responses to AZD1222 COVID-19 vaccine. The sample consisted of peripheral blood, taken 28 days after the second dose of the MenACWY control vaccine. The genes are TRBV27 and TRBJ1-2; TRBD1 matches 7 bases. The clonotype comes from an adult who received the MenACWY meningococcal vaccine as a control. CDR3 residues: CASSSIHRGGYTF. CDR3 DNA: TGTGCCAGCAGTTCGATCCACAGGGGCGGCTACACCTTC.